This T cell receptor (beta chain) stems from a study of shared clonotypes between healthy human individuals (dated by TCRdb to 2018 to 2020). Notes on the research overall: Three men and two women, aged 18 to 49 years, made up the cohort. To estimate repertoire size and how much clonotype sharing occurs between individuals, the study deeply sequenced the blood TCR repertoires of five healthy adults. Different laboratories and diverse techniques were used to prepare libraries and sequence TCR repertoires, to increase sequencing depth and limit assay-specific biases. Leukapheresis yielded between about 0.94 and 9 billion PBMCs per donor.

The germline ends are 17 bases apart after V is trimmed by 5 bases and J by 4 bases. Spanning cysteine to phenylalanine, the CDR3 consists of 15 amino acids. This entry keeps only the CDR3 DNA: 45 bases, framed from base 1. CDR1 and CDR2, per the germline V gene, are SGHTA and FQGNSA. Donors were healthy HIV-negative adults with no recently reported acute infections or vaccinations. Every donor was a Caucasian adult living in Nashville, Tennessee, USA. For unsorted samples, 85 million to 100 million PBMCs were counted, and genomic DNA was extracted using the QIAamp DNA Blood Mini kit. Blood was collected by leukapheresis, and PBMCs were isolated by Ficoll-Histopaque density gradient centrifugation and then cryopreserved in liquid nitrogen vapor phase. About this clone itself: Which antigen it targets is not known. It has no much larger one-base neighbor in the sample; base qualities were not kept.

Using the deep immunoSEQ assay, multiplex PCR amplified TCR CDR3 regions from genomic DNA. Extracted genomic DNA from each cell subset was spread evenly across all wells of several immunoSEQ 96-well plates, with each plate serving as a replicate. For unsorted PBMC, each replicate PCR was loaded with roughly 330 ng genomic DNA, equivalent to some 27,000 T cell genomes. Ten immunoSEQ deep assay plates were used to sequence unsorted PBMC genomic DNA. Purified libraries were measured with a Qubit 3.0 fluorometer, size-checked on a Bioanalyzer 2100, and measured again with the KAPA Library Quantification kit. Every immunoSEQ 96-well plate was sequenced on a dedicated single-read 150-cycle Illumina NextSeq 550 flow cell. The study's processing was this. Because only junctional sequences without quality scores were contained in the immunoSEQ output, filtering matching that applied to full-length reads could not be performed. To assign V/J genes and CDR3, sequences were annotated against IMGT germline references using PyIR, a Python wrapper for IgBLAST v1.9. Reads were removed for weak V/J assignments (E-value above 1e-6), missing CDR3, stop codons, out-of-frame junctions, or ambiguous translated residues. V3J clonotypes were defined by identical inferred V gene, J gene, and CDR3 amino acid sequence. Percentage overlap between repertoires was computed as shared unique clonotypes divided by the size of the smaller repertoire. Three approaches were used to assess repertoire richness: RTK rarefaction, the Chao1 estimator, and Recon v2.1 estimates of unobserved clonotypes. This is the immuneACCESS table as TCRdb keeps it, with only in-frame sequences that have V and J called. A part of the clones is gone; compared with another copy, unresolved V genes explain less than half, and the rest is unexplained. The D gene and trimming were derived from the DNA, and the V and J assignments and clone size from that table. Within this sample are roughly 450,000 clones, with about four fifths of them counted one time only. Over 10% of the sample lies in the top ten.

Results the study describes overall, beyond this receptor: Sampling was restricted to blood, and TCR repertoires in tissues likely differ from the TCR repertoires found in blood. Pairwise subsampling indicated that sequencing depth was expected to affect the degree of clonotype sharing among donors. The genetic and exposure-history diversity represented was limited by the small number of donors.

The sequence came from a woman between 40 and 55 years old in good health. Some clones in this sample may be carry-over from other donors' samples. Sequencing used PBMCs. The chain employs TRBV7-2 and TRBJ1-2, with a weak D call of TRBD1 (5 bases match). The DNA reads TGTGCCAGCAGCCCGTCCGGGGCACAAAGCTATGGCTACACCTTC. The resulting protein is CASSPSGAQSYGYTF.